This entry concerns a single TCR beta chain. Its target is not known. Data came from immunoSEQ multiplex PCR; TCRdb stores just in-frame clones and leaves some out. Of 55,000 to 80,000 clones in the sample, around 80% were seen once. The data belong to a study of vaccination effects on CD4 cells after COVID-19. Background on the study: Participants were vaccinated with two doses of either the BNT162b2 or mRNA-1273 vaccine. Study findings and constraints: Among infection- and vaccine-induced clones, marked clonal contraction occurred late after vaccination. Healthy vaccinees had only 1 of 255 vaccine-induced clones cross-react with common cold coronaviruses.

Sequencing in the ViraFEST assay came after antigen-specific CD4+ T cells had been expanded with viral peptide pools, which were used to stimulate PBMC. Subsequent to a culture period of nine to ten days, CD4+ T cells were isolated. The study found no prior SARS-CoV-2 infection in the vaccine recipients, who tested negative for nucleocapsid antibodies. Half the medium was replaced with IL-2 medium on days 3 and 7. Between the trimmed V and J ends, which lost 1 base and 5 bases, there was a span of 11 bases. Germline CDR1 reads LGHDT; CDR2 reads YNNKEL (reference sequence). The CDR3 consists of 14 residues.

The sequence was obtained from a human donor who received a COVID-19 vaccine. This specimen consisted of CD4+ T cells from PBMCs cultured with SARS-CoV-2 spike peptides, obtained before COVID-19 vaccination. The chain is built from TRBV3-1 (or the pseudogene TRBV3-2) and TRBJ2-5; D is uncertain. The CDR3 loop reads CASSQVRARETQYF. The CDR3 bases are TGTGCCAGCAGCCAAGTTCGGGCACGGGAGACCCAGTACTTC.